The 8 T cell receptor beta chains below come from one sample, sequenced in a study of blood T cell repertoires in COVID-19 (TCRdb year 2020). The library was prepared using the immunoSEQ multiplex PCR assay. The table comes from immuneACCESS by way of TCRdb, which keeps in-frame sequences with V and J called. Part of the clones is missing from these tables; in studies checked, under half for an unresolved V gene and the rest for unknown reasons. This sample gives under 300,000 clones in total; 75% to 90% of them show up just once. Around 2% of the sample goes to the ten largest clones. The sample taken for sequencing was peripheral blood. The receptors derive from a middle-aged man with acute or convalescent COVID-19.

This rearrangement joins TRBV5-4 to TRBJ1-6; tentative D call: TRBD1 (6 bases). Germline loops: CDR1 SGHNT, CDR2 YYREEE (reference sequence). Trimming stripped 4 bases from V and 5 bases from J, with 13 bases between. The CDR3 loop spans 15 amino acids. CDR3 DNA: TGTGCCAGCAGCCTCACGGGACACCATAATTCACCCCTCCACTTT. It is translated as CASSLTGHHNSPLHF.

The chain joins TRBV28 to TRBJ2-7; possibly TRBD1 for D (6 bases). Trimming took off 4 bases at V and 5 bases at J, with 18 bases between the two ends. The CDR3 contains 15 residues. Germline CDR1 and CDR2: MDHEN and SYDVKM. The CDR3 loop reads CASSWGQVRSNEQYF. The DNA for the CDR3 is TGTGCCAGCAGTTGGGGGCAGGTCAGGTCCAACGAGCAGTACTTC.

This clone has just a few counts. This chain uses TRBV19 with TRBJ1-4, with D hard to call. CDR1 and CDR2 from the germline V gene are LNHDA and SQIVND (reference sequence). The V end lost 5 bases, the J end lost 1 base, and 14 bases lay between the germline ends. CDR3 length: 16 amino acids. CDR3 sequence reads: CASSSSPGGTNEKLFF. CDR3 DNA: TGTGCCAGTAGTTCCTCCCCAGGTGGAACTAATGAAAAACTGTTTTTT.

The chain carries TRBV6-1 and TRBJ1-2; D is ambiguous. In germline, CDR1 is MNHNS, CDR2 SASEGT. V lost 3 bases and J 8 bases, leaving 25 bases between the germline ends. The CDR3 length is 17 residues. The CDR3 DNA reads TGTGCCAGCAGTGAGGGCAGAGTAGTAGTTTCTAGCCGCGGCTACACCTTC. Translated, it gives CASSEGRVVVSSRGYTF.

V and J are TRBV2 and TRBJ2-7, with 9 bases matching TRBD2. This CDR3 is 13 amino acids long. CDR1 is SNHLY, CDR2 FYNNEI, per germline. The V gene end was trimmed by 6 bases and the J gene end by 3 bases; junction bases not matched to a gene: 3. CDR3 nucleotides: TGTGCCAGCAGGACTAGCGGATTCTACGAGCAGTACTTC. Its protein product is CASRTSGFYEQYF.

The chain has TRBV12-3 or TRBV12-4 and TRBJ1-1; possible D gene TRBD1, 5 bases. The ends were cut back, 6 bases at V and 11 bases at J, with 13 bases in the middle. The CDR3 loop spans 11 amino acids. As DNA, the CDR3 is TGTGCCAGCAGCTCGGACACTAGCGCTTTCTTT. Its protein product is CASSSDTSAFF.

As for this clone: Within the sample, other DNA sequences also encode this same CDR3. Written as DNA, the CDR3 is TGTGCCAGCTCACCACAGGGGAATCAGCCCCAGCATTTT. Translation: CASSPQGNQPQHF. V and J are TRBV18 and TRBJ1-5; D perhaps matches TRBD1 (5 bases). The germline V and J ends were trimmed by 1 base and 4 bases, with 5 bases remaining between them. Germline V gene sequence: CDR1 KGHSH, CDR2 LQKENI. The CDR3 has 13 amino acids.

Only one count was recorded for this clone. J is TRBJ1-5 and V is TRBV3-1 (or the pseudogene TRBV3-2); D is unclear. The germline CDR1 and CDR2 sequences are LGHDT and YNNKEL (reference sequence). The CDR3 extends over 13 amino acids. V dropped 0 bases and J dropped 10 bases, with 10 bases sitting between them. CDR3: CASSQDDNSPQHF. In nucleotides, the CDR3 is TGTGCCAGCAGCCAAGATGACAACAGCCCCCAGCATTTT.